Listed below are T cell receptor beta chains from one sample, sequenced in a study of T cell clonotyping in hematopoietic cell transplantation. TCRdb's copy holds only in-frame clones and misses some; the assay was immunoSEQ multiplex PCR. The sample contains roughly 28,000 clones, about 92% of which appear only once. Sample: peripheral blood mononuclear cells, taken before stem cell transplant. All receptors come from a man aged 45-60 years with acute myeloid leukemia. Some clones in this sample may be carry-over from other donors' samples. The CDR3 runs from the conserved cysteine through the conserved F or W. The D gene is left open where the match is weak. Size is stated for part of the rows, as once, few or many counts, or as a class when the clone is expanded.

d_call	v_call	clone_size	j_call	cdr3_aa	cdr3_nt
TRBD1	TRBV5-1	.	TRBJ2-7	CASKPGGAGYEQYF	TGCGCCAGCAAGCCAGGGGGCGCTGGTTACGAGCAGTACTTC
TRBD1	TRBV28	once	TRBJ1-1	CASRDPQGRAEAFF	TGTGCCAGCAGGGACCCACAGGGGCGTGCGGAAGCTTTCTTT
.	TRBV27	.	TRBJ1-2	CASSLWGGRGSGYTF	TGTGCCAGCAGTTTATGGGGGGGGCGAGGATCTGGCTACACCTTC
TRBD1	TRBV28	.	TRBJ1-2	CASQGDRANYGYTF	TGTGCCAGCCAGGGGGACAGGGCTAACTATGGCTACACCTTC
.	TRBV28	once	TRBJ1-2	CASTPGLGDYGYTF	TGTGCCAGCACCCCTGGGCTGGGCGACTATGGCTACACCTTC
.	TRBV19	.	TRBJ1-2	CASSEGDPNYGYTF	TGTGCCAGTAGTGAGGGTGATCCTAACTATGGCTACACCTTC
.	TRBV9	.	TRBJ2-3	CASSFGGTDTQYF	TGTGCCAGCAGCTTTGGTGGCACAGATACGCAGTATTTT
TRBD1	TRBV5-6	.	TRBJ2-7	CASSWGQSYEQYF	TGTGCCAGCAGCTGGGGACAGTCCTACGAGCAGTACTTC
.	TRBV20-1	.	TRBJ1-2	CSARDNSGYTF	TGCAGTGCTAGAGATAATTCTGGCTACACCTTC
.	TRBV28	.	TRBJ1-1	CASSSLNWGITEAFF	TGTGCCAGCAGTTCTTTAAATTGGGGGATAACTGAAGCTTTCTTT
TRBD1	TRBV11-2	.	TRBJ1-5	CASSLDGTGNQPQHF	TGTGCCAGCAGCTTAGATGGGACAGGGAATCAGCCCCAGCATTTT
.	TRBV28	once	TRBJ2-7	CASSLFGGGSSYEQYF	TGTGCCAGCAGTTTATTCGGGGGAGGATCCTCCTACGAGCAGTACTTC
.	TRBV14	.	TRBJ2-7	CASSQDRANPYYEQYF	TGTGCCAGCAGCCAAGATCGCGCTAACCCATACTACGAGCAGTACTTC
.	TRBV6-7	.	TRBJ2-7	CASSYPSGGGTYEQYF	TGTGCCAGCAGTTACCCTTCCGGAGGGGGAACCTACGAGCAGTACTTC
.	TRBV11-3	.	TRBJ1-5	CASSLDRSSNQPQHF	TGTGCCAGCAGCTTAGATCGTAGTAGCAATCAGCCCCAGCATTTT
.	TRBV5-1	.	TRBJ2-7	CASSPGGYEQYF	TGCGCCAGCAGCCCTGGCGGCTACGAGCAGTACTTC
.	TRBV7-2	.	TRBJ2-4	CASSFFGTSAKNIQYF	TGTGCCAGCAGCTTCTTCGGGACTTCCGCCAAAAACATTCAGTACTTC
.	TRBV5-1	.	TRBJ2-7	CASSIEVTGTYEQYF	TGCGCCAGCAGCATCGAAGTGACAGGAACCTACGAGCAGTACTTC
TRBD1	TRBV11-2	.	TRBJ1-6	CASSPADRASYNSPLHF	TGTGCCAGCAGCCCAGCCGACAGGGCCTCCTATAATTCACCCCTCCACTTT
.	TRBV29-1	once	TRBJ2-3	CSAMGRGRRVTQYF	TGCAGCGCCATGGGGCGGGGGCGCCGTGTTACGCAGTATTTT
.	TRBV11-2	.	TRBJ1-6	CASSLARGVGNSPLHF	TGTGCCAGCAGCTTAGCGCGGGGGGTAGGGAATTCACCCCTCCACTTT
.	TRBV28	.	TRBJ1-1	CASTGTEAFF	TGTGCCAGCACGGGGACTGAAGCTTTCTTT
.	TRBV30	.	TRBJ2-2	CAWSVEAPGELFF	TGTGCCTGGAGTGTTGAGGCGCCCGGGGAGCTGTTTTTT
TRBD1	TRBV10-3	.	TRBJ1-2	CAIREDLIRGLRGYTF	TGTGCCATCAGGGAGGATTTAATAAGGGGGCTGAGAGGCTACACCTTC